These 19 T cell receptor beta chains share one sample of origin, sequenced in a study of T-cell memory formation after mild COVID-19 (dated by TCRdb to the early 2020s). The library relied on 5' RACE. The listed sequencing device is Illumina NovaSeq 6000. The public reads were quality trimmed at Q25 with fastp and then assembled into clones with MiXCR by TCRdb, keeping productive beta chains. Each entry is one CDR3 protein sequence, shown with its most common DNA and genes. The sample table records under 300,000 distinct CDR3 sequences; around a tenth of these occur just once. Jointly, the top ten make up approximately 20% of the sample. The source material was PBMCs or a T cell subset sorted from them (not recorded which). The receptors shown here come from a man aged 18 to 30 who had mild COVID-19 (a few samples of this study predate the infection). The sample titles of this study are shuffled in the database, so cell type and time point are left out; the donor was told from shared clones.

Ten or more counts support this clonotype. The chain recombines TRBV6-2 or TRBV6-3 with TRBJ2-7, with D possibly being TRBD1 (5 bases). The germline gives CDR1 MNHEY, CDR2 SVGEGT. The CDR3 loop spans 13 amino acids. Trimming removed 2 bases at V and 6 bases at J, with 11 bases between. CDR3 bases: TGTGCCAGCAGTTACACCAGGGTGGGCGAGCAGTACGTC. Residues: CASSYTRVGEQYV.

This clonotype was detected ten times or more. The CDR3 coding sequence is TGTGCCAGCTCCACTCCGGGGTCCCAAGAGACCCAGTACTTC. Translated, it gives CASSTPGSQETQYF. V and J are TRBV18 and TRBJ2-5; perhaps TRBD2 as D (5 bases). Germline CDR1 reads KGHSH; CDR2 reads LQKENI. This CDR3 region has 14 residues. V dropped 6 bases and J dropped 1 base, with 12 bases sitting between them.

This clonotype appeared many times. This chain joins TRBV15 and TRBJ1-5, with no clear D. This CDR3 region has 14 residues. Trimming left V 0 bases short and J 7 bases short, with 10 bases between. Germline V gives CDR1 LNHNV, CDR2 YYDKDF (reference sequence). The CDR3 coding sequence is TGTGCCACCAGCAGAGATGCGGTATCCCAGCCCCAGCATTTT. Translation: CATSRDAVSQPQHF.

This clonotype was counted between two and nine times. This chain uses TRBV21-1 with TRBJ1-1; the table calls TRBD1, which could not be checked here. TRBV21-1 is described as a pseudogene. The CDR3 has 14 amino acids. As DNA, the CDR3 is TGTGCCAGCAGGGGGGATAGGGCGGATACTGAAGCTTTCTTT. The encoded protein is CASRGDRADTEAFF.

The rearrangement links TRBV7-8 to TRBJ2-3; unclear D gene. Trimming pared 5 bases from V and 6 bases from J, leaving 9 bases between. CDR3 size: 12 residues. Germline CDR1 SGHVS, CDR2 FQNEAQ. CDR3 loop: CASSHSWDTQYF. The CDR3 DNA reads as TGTGCCAGCAGCCACTCTTGGGATACGCAGTATTTT.

This clonotype was counted a few times. The chain employs TRBV7-8 and TRBJ2-5; TRBD2 matches at 10 bases. The germline V gene encodes CDR1 SGHVS and CDR2 FQNEAQ. This CDR3 is 17 amino acids long. J gave up 5 bases and V 2 bases, and 11 bases lay outside the gene matches. CDR3 sequence: CASSLSWSGGAGETQYF. In DNA, the CDR3 is TGTGCCAGCAGCTTAAGTTGGAGCGGGGGGGCCGGGGAGACCCAGTACTTC.

The chain uses TRBV12-3 or TRBV12-4 and TRBJ1-6; perhaps TRBD1 as D (5 bases). The CDR3 totals 17 residues. V dropped 3 bases and J dropped 10 bases, with 22 bases sitting between them. The CDR3: CASSFIVGRAMRSPLHF. In DNA, the CDR3 is TGTGCCAGCAGTTTTATCGTCGGCAGGGCGATGCGGTCACCCCTCCACTTT.

The chain links TRBV5-1 to TRBJ1-1; D is possibly TRBD1 (5 bases). The germline V gene has CDR1 SGHRS and CDR2 YFSETQ. This CDR3 spans 13 amino acids. Trimming took 0 bases from V and 5 from J, leaving 8 bases between them. The CDR3 loop is CASSLVGVTEAFF. The CDR3, as DNA: TGCGCCAGCAGCTTGGTAGGGGTAACTGAAGCTTTCTTT.

This clonotype showed up just a few times. The rearrangement uses TRBV9 and TRBJ2-3, with 9 bases aligning to TRBD2. V trimming: 0 bases; J trimming: 7 bases; junction bases outside the gene matches: 9. Germline-derived CDR1 and CDR2 are SGDLS and YYNGEE. The CDR3 loop spans 16 amino acids. The CDR3 loop is CASSVGIIAGDHTQYF. Here the CDR3 DNA reads TGTGCCAGCAGCGTAGGGATTATAGCGGGGGATCATACGCAGTATTTT.

This clonotype was seen only a few times. The chain links TRBV5-8 to TRBJ2-7; D ambiguous. V lost 6 bases and J lost 4, with 14 bases in between. The CDR3 runs to 13 residues. Germline V lookup: CDR1 SGHTS, CDR2 YDEGEE. The CDR3 DNA reads as TGTGCCAGCACCCTCCGCTCGAGGTACGAGCAGTACTTC. This translates into CASTLRSRYEQYF. Full variable domain (rest looked up from reference TRBV5-8 and TRBJ2-7): EAGVTQSPTHLIKTRGQQATLRCSPISGHTSVYWYQQALGLGLQFLLWYDEGEERNRGNFPPRFSGRQFPNYSSELNVNALELEDSALYLCASTLRSRYEQYFGPGTRLTVT.

This clonotype was counted many times. The genes are TRBV6-2 or TRBV6-3 and TRBJ2-7; D unresolved. The ends were cut back, 8 bases at V and 0 bases at J, with 14 bases in the middle. The CDR3 runs to 14 residues. Germline CDR1 and CDR2: MNHEY and SVGEGT. This chain's CDR3 is CASERGSPSYEQYF. CDR3 sequence (DNA): TGTGCCAGCGAGCGCGGCTCCCCCTCCTACGAGCAGTACTTC.

The V call is TRBV11-3, the J call TRBJ1-2; weak D call: TRBD1 (6 bases). This CDR3 comprises 16 residues. From germline, CDR1 is SGHNT and CDR2 YENEEA. Trimming stripped 6 bases from V and 1 base from J, with 18 bases between. The CDR3 here is CASRNPRGDDNYGYTF. CDR3 in DNA: TGTGCCAGCAGAAACCCCAGGGGCGACGATAACTATGGCTACACCTTC.

Many counts were recorded for this clonotype. The chain employs TRBV18 and TRBJ2-7, with D tentatively TRBD1 or TRBD2 (5 bases each). The CDR3 spans 14 residues. With 3 bases removed from V and 0 bases from J, the gap between germline ends came to 9 bases. CDR1 is KGHSH and CDR2 is LQKENI in the germline V gene. For the CDR3, the DNA is TGTGCCAGCTCACCCGGGACGGACTCCTACGAGCAGTACTTC. This encodes CASSPGTDSYEQYF.

This clonotype was seen more than once but under ten times. The V gene is TRBV4-1, the J gene TRBJ2-3, with 9 bases that match TRBD2. CDR3 size: 15 residues. After removal of 3 bases from V and 5 bases from J, the junction contained 6 bases not matched to a gene. Germline V gene lookup returns CDR1 MGHRA and CDR2 YSYEKL. DNA for the CDR3: TGCGCCAGCAGCCACCGCGGGGGGGTGGAAGATACGCAGTATTTT. It encodes CASSHRGGVEDTQYF.

This clonotype was counted a few times. J is TRBJ1-1 and V is TRBV18; TRBD1 might be the D (6 bases). The CDR3 is 15 amino acids. Germline CDR1 KGHSH, CDR2 LQKENI. Trimming removed 3 bases at V and 0 bases at J, with 11 bases between. The CDR3 loop reads CASSPLGAMNTEAFF. CDR3 DNA: TGTGCCAGCTCACCCCTGGGGGCAATGAACACTGAAGCTTTCTTT.

This clonotype was picked up many times. The chain recombines TRBV29-1 with TRBJ2-7, with D tentatively TRBD1 or TRBD2 (5 bases each). This CDR3 contains 14 residues. Trimming cost V 6 bases and J 7 bases, with 22 bases left between them. CDR1 and CDR2 (germline): SQVTM, ANQGSEA. The CDR3 reads CSVRLEGTKVEQYF. CDR3 coding DNA: TGCAGCGTCCGTCTCGAGGGGACCAAGGTGGAGCAGTACTTC.

This clonotype appeared a few times. V usage is TRBV10-3 and J usage is TRBJ2-7; D possibly matches TRBD1 or TRBD2 (6 bases each). Per the germline V gene, CDR1 is ENHRY and CDR2 is SYGVKD. Trimming removed 7 bases from V and 2 bases from J, with 18 bases in between. The CDR3 is made up of 15 amino acids. For the CDR3, the DNA is TGTGCCATCACGGGGGCCAAGGAGGCGACCTACGAGCAGTACTTC. Its translation is CAITGAKEATYEQYF.

This clonotype was seen many times. The rearrangement uses TRBV4-2 and TRBJ2-5, with TRBD1 matching 7 bases. V was pared by 4 bases and J by 7 bases, with 12 bases of the junction left unmatched. Germline CDR1 LGHNA, CDR2 YNFKEQ. This CDR3 is 15 amino acids long. Here the CDR3 reads CASSLGQGERVTQYF. The CDR3 DNA sequence: TGTGCCAGCAGCCTAGGCCAGGGGGAGAGGGTGACCCAGTACTTC.

This clonotype was seen many times. CDR3 residues: CSVGSRRETQYF. CDR3 bases: TGCAGTGTCGGGTCGCGGCGGGAGACCCAGTACTTC. J is TRBJ2-5 and V is TRBV20-1; D is ambiguous. Per germline, CDR1 DFQATT and CDR2 SNEGSKA (reference sequence). This CDR3 spans 12 amino acids. V lost 7 bases and J lost 5, with 14 bases in between.